The 11 T cell receptor beta chains below were found in one sample sequenced in a study of blood T cell repertoires in COVID-19. The data were produced by immunoSEQ multiplex PCR, yet TCRdb's version contains in-frame clones alone and is incomplete. The sample has a few hundred thousand clones, roughly 87% seen once. The material sequenced was PBMCs or T cells enriched from blood (not recorded which). The receptors were sampled from a woman aged 25 to 39 who had recovered from COVID-19.

The V and J genes are TRBV23-1 and TRBJ1-4, with D hard to call. TRBV23-1 falls under the ORF class, with uncertain function. The CDR3 contains 12 residues. Deletions cut 7 bases from V and 7 bases from J, with 10 bases between. CDR3 nucleotide sequence: TGCGCCAGCACAAGCCTCGGTGAAAAACTGTTTTTT. Its translation: CASTSLGEKLFF.

J is TRBJ2-6 and V is TRBV15; D possibly corresponds to TRBD2 (6 bases). The length of the CDR3 is 14 residues. Germline CDR1 reads LNHNV; CDR2 reads YYDKDF (reference sequence). V was cut by 5 bases and J by 9 bases, with 14 bases left in between. CDR3 coding DNA: TGTGCCACCAGCCCACCGGGAGTCGTCAACGTCCTGACTTTC. This gives the protein CATSPPGVVNVLTF. Based on the CDR3 plus reference TRBV15 and TRBJ2-6, the full variable domain is DAMVIQNPRYQVTQFGKPVTLSCSQTLNHNVMYWYQQKSSQAPKLLFHYYDKDFNNEADTPDNFQSRRPNTSFCFLDIRSPGLGDTAMYLCATSPPGVVNVLTFGAGSRLTVL.

The chain recombines TRBV5-1 with TRBJ2-3; possibly TRBD1 for D (5 bases). V shed 0 bases and J shed 6 bases, with 8 bases lying between them. The CDR3 contains 13 residues. Germline loops: CDR1 SGHRS, CDR2 YFSETQ. CDR3 residues: CASSLEGRDTQYF. CDR3 nucleotides: TGCGCCAGCAGCTTGGAGGGGCGGGATACGCAGTATTTT.

V and J are TRBV5-1 and TRBJ2-1, with 7 bases lining up with TRBD1. In germline, CDR1 is SGHRS, CDR2 YFSETQ. The CDR3 has 13 residues. The ends lost 0 bases at V and 7 bases at J; junction bases unmatched: 1. In nucleotides, the CDR3 is TGCGCCAGCAGCTTGGACAGGGGTAATGAGCAGTTCTTC. The encoded protein is CASSLDRGNEQFF. Filled out from reference TRBV5-1 and TRBJ2-1, the complete variable domain reads KAGVTQTPRYLIKTRGQQVTLSCSPISGHRSVSWYQQTPGQGLQFLFEYFSETQRNKGNFPGRFSGRQFSNSRSEMNVSTLELGDSALYLCASSLDRGNEQFFGPGTRLTVL.

This clone came up once. This chain links TRBV5-1 with TRBJ2-1, with D possibly being TRBD2 (6 bases). CDR1 is SGHRS, CDR2 YFSETQ, per germline. Trimming left V 0 bases short and J 4 bases short, with 14 bases between. CDR3 length: 16 residues. CDR3 loop: CASSLAAGNHYNEQFF. In DNA form, the CDR3 reads TGCGCCAGCAGCTTGGCCGCGGGGAACCATTACAATGAGCAGTTCTTC.

V is TRBV11-2 and J is TRBJ1-2, with TRBD1 identical over 9 bases. V was clipped by 3 bases and J by 6 bases; unmatched bases: 5. Germline V lookup: CDR1 SGHAT, CDR2 FQNNGV. CDR3 length: 14 amino acids. The CDR3 DNA sequence: TGTGCCAGCAGCTTTTCGGGACAGGGAGATGGCTACACCTTC. Amino acid sequence: CASSFSGQGDGYTF.

V usage is TRBV9 and J usage is TRBJ2-1, with a tentative D call TRBD1 (6 bases). The CDR3 sequence is 16 residues long. The V gene lost 0 bases and the J gene lost 0 bases, with 10 bases spanning the gap. In germline, CDR1 is SGDLS, CDR2 YYNGEE. In DNA, the CDR3 is TGTGCCAGCAGCGTAGGTGGGACAAACTCCTACAATGAGCAGTTCTTC. This encodes CASSVGGTNSYNEQFF.

The V gene is TRBV28, the J gene TRBJ2-3; TRBD2 matches 11 bases. The CDR3 extends over 13 amino acids. The trim removed 9 bases at V and 4 bases at J, leaving 3 bases unmatched. Germline V gene data show CDR1 as MDHEN and CDR2 as SYDVKM. CDR3 DNA sequence: TGTGCCAGTCTAGCGGGAGGCGCAGATACGCAGTATTTT. It yields the protein CASLAGGADTQYF.

This clone was counted a single time. This chain links TRBV7-2 with TRBJ2-1; 13 bases are shared with TRBD2. Germline CDR1 reads SGHTA; CDR2 reads FQGNSA. Trimming removed 4 bases from V and 8 bases from J; junction bases left unmatched: 5. The CDR3 is made up of 15 amino acids. In nucleotides, the CDR3 is TGTGCCAGCAGCTCGGGACTAGCGGGAAGGGATGAGCAGTTCTTC. It specifies CASSSGLAGRDEQFF.

This chain connects TRBV3-1 (or the pseudogene TRBV3-2) to TRBJ1-6, with a possible D match to TRBD1 (5 bases). The CDR3 runs 15 residues. In germline, CDR1 is LGHDT, CDR2 YNNKEL (reference sequence). Trimming removed 1 base at V and 5 bases at J, with 9 bases between. This CDR3 is CASSQVLGDNSPLHF. The CDR3 nucleotides are TGTGCCAGCAGCCAAGTGCTAGGGGATAATTCACCCCTCCACTTT.

The chain recombines TRBV7-8 with TRBJ2-5, with D tentatively TRBD2 (5 bases). Per the germline V gene, CDR1 is SGHVS and CDR2 is FQNEAQ. Trimming removed 5 bases from V and 8 bases from J, with 12 bases in between. This CDR3 comprises 12 residues. In nucleotides, the CDR3 is TGTGCCAGCAGCCCGATAGGGAGAACCCAGTACTTC. Its protein is CASSPIGRTQYF.